The rows below give T cell receptor beta chains drawn from one sample of a study of blood T cell repertoires in COVID-19. Some clones are missing from TCRdb's copy, which holds only in-frame ones; the method was immunoSEQ multiplex PCR. The repertoire holds about 250,000 clones, around 86% seen once, with approximately 1.6% in the top ten. The sample consisted of PBMCs or T cells enriched from blood (not recorded which). Receptors were obtained from a man aged 40-49 years who had recovered from COVID-19. The CDR3 runs from the conserved cysteine through the conserved F or W. A D gene is named only where the DNA matches it firmly. Size values are once, few and many counts, or a class for expanded clones, and some rows have none.

d_gene	j_gene	abundance	v_gene	CDR3nt	CDR3aa
NA	TRBJ1-6	NA	TRBV9	TGTGCCAGCCGGGAGACGGGTAATTCACCCCTCCACTTT	CASRETGNSPLHF
TRBD1	TRBJ1-4	few	TRBV19	TGTGCCAGTAGTCCTTTTGGGACAGGCAATGAAAAACTGTTTTTT	CASSPFGTGNEKLFF
TRBD2	TRBJ2-5	NA	TRBV7-6	TGTGCCAGCAGCTTAGTTTTAGCGGGAGCGGGGGAGACCCAGTACTTC	CASSLVLAGAGETQYF
NA	TRBJ1-4	NA	TRBV28	TGTGCCAGCACTATCCCGGACAGAACTAATGAAAAACTGTTTTTT	CASTIPDRTNEKLFF
NA	TRBJ1-2	NA	TRBV6-1	TGTGCCAGCAGTGAAGGAGGACTGTATGGCTACACCTTC	CASSEGGLYGYTF
NA	TRBJ2-5	NA	TRBV7-9	TGTGCCAGCAGCTTAGTAACACCACAAGAGACCCAGTACTTC	CASSLVTPQETQYF
NA	TRBJ1-1	NA	TRBV25-1	TGTGCCAGCAGAAAGAACAGAGCGAACACTGAAGCTTTCTTT	CASRKNRANTEAFF
NA	TRBJ1-5	NA	TRBV2	TGTGCCAGCAGTGATAATAGGGTAAAGGGGAATCAGCCCCAGCATTTT	CASSDNRVKGNQPQHF
NA	TRBJ1-6	NA	TRBV6-5	TGTGCCAGCAGTTTAGGGGCGCAATCACCCCTCCACTTT	CASSLGAQSPLHF
NA	TRBJ1-6	once	TRBV30	TGTGCCTGGAGTGTACAGGGTTTCGTGTCCCTCCACTTT	CAWSVQGFVSLHF
TRBD1	TRBJ1-6	NA	TRBV6-4	TGTGCCAGCAGCACGGGACAGGGGAATTCACCCCTCCACTTT	CASSTGQGNSPLHF
NA	TRBJ1-3	NA	TRBV12-5	TGTGCTAGTGGGTCCGGGGGGCCTGGAAACACCATATATTTT	CASGSGGPGNTIYF
TRBD1	TRBJ1-1	NA	TRBV6-2/TRBV6-3	TGTGCCAGCAGTTACCCCAGGGGGGCGTTTTGTATGAACACTGAAGCTTTCTTT	CASSYPRGAFCMNTEAFF
TRBD2	TRBJ2-1	once	TRBV28	TGTGCCAGCAGTGCACTAGCGGGAGGCACCAATGAGCAGTTCTTC	CASSALAGGTNEQFF
NA	TRBJ2-7	NA	TRBV3-1/TRBV3-2	TGTGCCAGCAGCCAAAGTGTTATCTGGTCGGGGGGCTTGAACTTC	CASSQSVIWSGGLNF
TRBD2	TRBJ2-1	NA	TRBV7-9	TGTGCCAGCACCCCACTAGCGGGAGGTATCTACAATGAGCAGTTCTTC	CASTPLAGGIYNEQFF
TRBD2	TRBJ2-7	NA	TRBV2	TGTGCCAGCAGTGTTGGCGGGAGATCCTACGAGCAGTACTTC	CASSVGGRSYEQYF
NA	TRBJ1-5	NA	TRBV4-2	TGTGCCAGCAGCCAAAATGGACAGAGAAATCAGCCCCAGCATTTT	CASSQNGQRNQPQHF
TRBD2	TRBJ2-3	NA	TRBV11-3	TGTGCCAGCAGCCAAGGGGGTAGCGGGGGTGGGACAGATACGCAGTATTTT	CASSQGGSGGGTDTQYF
TRBD1	TRBJ2-1	NA	TRBV7-8	TGTGCCAGCAGCACCTTGGACAGGGCTGAGCAGTTCTTC	CASSTLDRAEQFF
TRBD2	TRBJ2-3	NA	TRBV11-2	TGTGCCAGCAGCCTCGGGACTAGCTTAAGGACGCAGTATTTT	CASSLGTSLRTQYF
NA	TRBJ2-7	NA	TRBV11-1	TGTGCCAGCAGCTTAGGGGGGCACGAGCAGTACTTC	CASSLGGHEQYF
TRBD1	TRBJ1-2	NA	TRBV18	TGTGCCAGCTCACCTCTGACAGGGGGCGGTGAAGGATACTATGGCTACACCTTC	CASSPLTGGGEGYYGYTF
NA	TRBJ1-2	NA	TRBV30	TGTGCCTGGATGGACAGACCCTATGGCTACACCTTC	CAWMDRPYGYTF
TRBD1	TRBJ2-7	NA	TRBV11-2	TGTGCCAGCAGCGTAATAAGGGGGACAGTTTCGTCCTACGAGCAGTACTTC	CASSVIRGTVSSYEQYF
NA	TRBJ2-1	NA	TRBV9	TGTGCCAGCAGCACAACCCCTGTACGCTCTGTGGAGAATGAGCAGTTCTTC	CASSTTPVRSVENEQFF
NA	TRBJ2-5	NA	TRBV7-9	TGTGCCAGCGCGGGCCAAGAGACCCAGTACTTC	CASAGQETQYF
NA	TRBJ1-1	NA	TRBV10-3	TGTGCCATCAGGGAAGTGGGACACTTGAACACTGAAGCTTTCTTT	CAIREVGHLNTEAFF
NA	TRBJ1-2	NA	TRBV27	TGTGCCAGCAGTCATAAGGCCGGCAGGAGGCGGCAAGACTATGGCTACACCTTC	CASSHKAGRRRQDYGYTF
NA	TRBJ2-7	NA	TRBV21-1	TGTGCCAGCAGATTCGACAGGAGAACCTACGAGCAGTACTTC	CASRFDRRTYEQYF
TRBD1	TRBJ2-7	NA	TRBV28	TGTGCCAGCAGTTTGCGGCAGGGGGCGAGGGAGCAGTACTTC	CASSLRQGAREQYF
NA	TRBJ2-5	once	TRBV5-1	TGCGCCAGCAGCTTGTGGCCGAATCCGAAGCAAGAGACCCAGTACTTC	CASSLWPNPKQETQYF
NA	TRBJ2-7	few	TRBV27	TGTGCCAGCAGTTTATCAGGGGCCGCCCTCGAGCAGTACTTC	CASSLSGAALEQYF
NA	TRBJ2-7	NA	TRBV7-9	TGTGCCAGCAGAAGGGGGGGGTCACTCCTCTACGAGCAGTACTTC	CASRRGGSLLYEQYF
NA	TRBJ2-7	once	TRBV2	TGTGCCAGCATGCCAGAAACCTACGAGCAGTACTTC	CASMPETYEQYF
NA	TRBJ1-1	NA	TRBV6-2/TRBV6-3	TGTGCCAGCAGTTACCCATTTTCTGAAGCTTTCTTT	CASSYPFSEAFF
NA	TRBJ1-2	NA	TRBV28	TGTGCCAGCAGTTTAAATCCCCCATATGGCTACACCTTC	CASSLNPPYGYTF
TRBD1	TRBJ1-6	NA	TRBV19	TGTGCCAGTAGTATAGACCGCGCACCCCGACAGGGACGGGTCCTCCACTTT	CASSIDRAPRQGRVLHF
TRBD1	TRBJ2-5	NA	TRBV7-7	TGTGCTAGCAGCCCCGGGACAGGGGGCGCCATCGAGACCCAGTACTTC	CASSPGTGGAIETQYF
TRBD2	TRBJ2-2	few	TRBV7-7	TGTGCCAGCAGCTTATCTAGCGGGAGCACCGGGGAGCTGTTTTTT	CASSLSSGSTGELFF
NA	TRBJ1-2	NA	TRBV18	TGTGCCAGCTCACAAGGCGGTCTCTATGGCTACACCTTC	CASSQGGLYGYTF
NA	TRBJ1-6	NA	TRBV4-1	TGCGCCAGCAGCCAAGTTAACGGTTCACCCCTCCACTTT	CASSQVNGSPLHF
NA	TRBJ1-5	few	TRBV6-4	TGTGCCAGCAGTGACTCGAGGAGGCGGCAGTCCCAGCCCCAGCATTTT	CASSDSRRRQSQPQHF
TRBD2	TRBJ2-5	once	TRBV7-2	TGTGCCAGCAGCCTCAATGGGGGCGGGAGGGCTAGAGAGACCCAGTACTTC	CASSLNGGGRARETQYF
NA	TRBJ1-2	once	TRBV7-2	TGTGCCAGCAGCCCTTCGGACAGTTTCTATGGCTACACCTTC	CASSPSDSFYGYTF
TRBD2	TRBJ2-1	NA	TRBV7-3	TGTGCCAGCAGCTTACGGACTAGCGGGGTCGGTGAGCAGTTCTTC	CASSLRTSGVGEQFF
NA	TRBJ2-1	NA	TRBV28	TGTGCCAGCAGTCCGAGGGACTGGTACAATGAGCAGTTCTTC	CASSPRDWYNEQFF
NA	TRBJ2-7	NA	TRBV27	TGTGCCACCATGACAAATAGCGGATACTACGAGCAGTACTTC	CATMTNSGYYEQYF
NA	TRBJ1-5	once	TRBV11-2	TGTGCCAGCAGTTCCTATAGCAATCAGCCCCAGCATTTT	CASSSYSNQPQHF
TRBD1	TRBJ1-4	NA	TRBV6-5	TGTGCCAGCAGGGACAGGGGGCATGAAAAACTGTTTTTT	CASRDRGHEKLFF
TRBD2	TRBJ2-5	once	TRBV5-6	TGTGCCAGCAGCCCCGGGGGGAGCCAAGAGACCCAGTACTTC	CASSPGGSQETQYF
NA	TRBJ1-2	once	TRBV29-1	TGCAGCGTTGCGGCGAGGGCTAACTATGGCTACACCTTC	CSVAARANYGYTF
NA	TRBJ2-1	NA	TRBV18	TGTGCCAGCTCACAGGAAGGAACTACGAATGAGCAGTTCTTC	CASSQEGTTNEQFF